This TCR beta chain emerged from a study of cytomegalovirus exposure and HLA in healthy donors. The PCR employed 60 Vbeta primers together with 13 Jbeta primers. Data came from immunoSEQ multiplex PCR; TCRdb stores just in-frame clones and leaves some out. The sample gives about 160,000 clones, approximately 75% of which show up once; roughly 2% is in the top ten. Note on this clone: Its antigen is not identified.

CDR3 length: 12 amino acids. In germline, CDR1 is SGHRS, CDR2 YFSETQ. V was pared by 1 base and J by 5 bases, with 7 bases between. Broader study findings: Associated with HLA alleles at 0.05 false discovery rate in a later analysis were 16,951 TCR beta sequences.

Sequencing was carried out using PBMCs. This receptor was identified in a woman aged 18-29 years in good health and CMV-seronegative. The V gene is TRBV5-1, the J gene TRBJ2-7, with D perhaps matching TRBD2 (5 bases). CDR3 DNA: TGCGCCAGCAGCTTGTACGGGGACGAGCAGTACTTC. Protein product: CASSLYGDEQYF. The full variable domain, completed using reference TRBV5-1 and TRBJ2-7, is KAGVTQTPRYLIKTRGQQVTLSCSPISGHRSVSWYQQTPGQGLQFLFEYFSETQRNKGNFPGRFSGRQFSNSRSEMNVSTLELGDSALYLCASSLYGDEQYFGPGTRLTVT.